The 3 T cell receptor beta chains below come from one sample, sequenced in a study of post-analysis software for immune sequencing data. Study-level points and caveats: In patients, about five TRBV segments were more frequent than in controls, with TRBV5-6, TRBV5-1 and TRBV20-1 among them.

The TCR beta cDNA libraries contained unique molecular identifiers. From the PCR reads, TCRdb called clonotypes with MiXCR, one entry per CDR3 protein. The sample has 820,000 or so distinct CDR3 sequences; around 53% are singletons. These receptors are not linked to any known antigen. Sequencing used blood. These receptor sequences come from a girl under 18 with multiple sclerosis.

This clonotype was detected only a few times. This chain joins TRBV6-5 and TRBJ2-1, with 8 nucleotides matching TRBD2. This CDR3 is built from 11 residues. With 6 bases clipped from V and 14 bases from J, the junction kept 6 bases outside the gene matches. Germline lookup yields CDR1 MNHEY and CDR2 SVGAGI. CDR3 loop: CASSRGRGEFF. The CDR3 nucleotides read TGTGCCAGCAGCCGGGGGCGGGGGGAGTTCTTC.

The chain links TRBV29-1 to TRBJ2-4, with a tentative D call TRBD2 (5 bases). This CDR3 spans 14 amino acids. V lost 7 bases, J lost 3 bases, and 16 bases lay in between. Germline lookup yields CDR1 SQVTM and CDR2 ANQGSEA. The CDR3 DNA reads TGCAGCGGTGGGAGTGAGAGACACAAAAACATTCAGTACTTC. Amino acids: CSGGSERHKNIQYF.

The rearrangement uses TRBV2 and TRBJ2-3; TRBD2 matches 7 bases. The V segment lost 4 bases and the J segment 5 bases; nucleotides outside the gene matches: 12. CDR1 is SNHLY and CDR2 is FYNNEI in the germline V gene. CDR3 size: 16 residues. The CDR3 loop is CASSGEGSGLGDTQYF. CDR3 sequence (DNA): TGTGCCAGCAGTGGGGAGGGTAGCGGACTGGGAGATACGCAGTATTTT.